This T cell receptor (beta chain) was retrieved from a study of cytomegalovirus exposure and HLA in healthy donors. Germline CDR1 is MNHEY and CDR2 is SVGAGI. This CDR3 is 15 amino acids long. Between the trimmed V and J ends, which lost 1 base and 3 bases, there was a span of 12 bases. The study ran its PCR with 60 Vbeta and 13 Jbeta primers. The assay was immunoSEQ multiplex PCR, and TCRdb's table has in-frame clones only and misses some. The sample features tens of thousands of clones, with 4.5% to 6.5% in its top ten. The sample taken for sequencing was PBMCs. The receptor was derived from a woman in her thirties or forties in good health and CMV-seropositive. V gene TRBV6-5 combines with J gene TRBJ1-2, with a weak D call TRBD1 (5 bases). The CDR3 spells CASSYWSRAHYGYTF. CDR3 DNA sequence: TGTGCCAGCAGTTACTGGTCCAGGGCGCACTATGGCTACACCTTC.